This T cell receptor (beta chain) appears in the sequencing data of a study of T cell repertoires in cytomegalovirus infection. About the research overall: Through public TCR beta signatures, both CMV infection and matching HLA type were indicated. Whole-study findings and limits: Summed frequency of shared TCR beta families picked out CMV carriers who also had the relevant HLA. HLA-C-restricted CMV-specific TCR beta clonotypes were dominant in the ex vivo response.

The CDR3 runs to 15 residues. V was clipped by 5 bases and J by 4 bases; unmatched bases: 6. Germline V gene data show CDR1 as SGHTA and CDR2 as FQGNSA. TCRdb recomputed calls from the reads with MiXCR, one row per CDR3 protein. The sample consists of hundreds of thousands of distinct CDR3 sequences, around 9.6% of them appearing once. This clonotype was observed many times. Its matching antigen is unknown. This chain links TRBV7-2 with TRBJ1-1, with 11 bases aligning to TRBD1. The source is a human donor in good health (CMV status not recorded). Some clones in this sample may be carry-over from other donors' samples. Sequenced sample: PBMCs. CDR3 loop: CASSRDRGIVTEAFF. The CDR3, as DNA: TGTGCCAGCAGCCGGGACAGGGGGATTGTCACTGAAGCTTTCTTT. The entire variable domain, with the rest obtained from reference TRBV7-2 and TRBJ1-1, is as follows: GAGVSQSPSNKVTEKGKDVELRCDPISGHTALYWYRQSLGQGLEFLIYFQGNSAPDKSGLPSDRFSAERTGGSVSTLTIQRTQQEDSAVYLCASSRDRGIVTEAFFGQGTRLTVV.